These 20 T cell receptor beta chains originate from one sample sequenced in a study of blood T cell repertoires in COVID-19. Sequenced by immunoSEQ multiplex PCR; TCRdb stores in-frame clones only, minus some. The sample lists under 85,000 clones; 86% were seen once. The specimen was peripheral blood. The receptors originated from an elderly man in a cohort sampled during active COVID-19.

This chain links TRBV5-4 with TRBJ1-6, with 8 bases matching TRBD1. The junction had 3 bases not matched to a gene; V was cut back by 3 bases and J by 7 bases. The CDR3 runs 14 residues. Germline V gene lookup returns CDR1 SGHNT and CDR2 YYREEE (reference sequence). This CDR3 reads CASSSRQGNSPLHF. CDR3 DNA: TGTGCCAGCAGCTCCCGACAGGGGAATTCACCCCTCCACTTT.

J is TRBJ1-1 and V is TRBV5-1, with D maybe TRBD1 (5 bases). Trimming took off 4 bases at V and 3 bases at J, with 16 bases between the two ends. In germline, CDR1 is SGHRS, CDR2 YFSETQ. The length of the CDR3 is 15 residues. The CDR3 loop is CASSPWGPGDTEAFF. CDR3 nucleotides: TGCGCCAGCAGCCCCTGGGGCCCGGGAGACACTGAAGCTTTCTTT.

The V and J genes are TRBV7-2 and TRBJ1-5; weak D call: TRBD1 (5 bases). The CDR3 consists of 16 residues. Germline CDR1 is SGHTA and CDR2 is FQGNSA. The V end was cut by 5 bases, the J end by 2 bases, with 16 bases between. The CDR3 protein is CASSDQVGQGNQPQHF. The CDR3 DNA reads TGTGCCAGCAGCGACCAGGTGGGGCAGGGCAATCAGCCCCAGCATTTT.

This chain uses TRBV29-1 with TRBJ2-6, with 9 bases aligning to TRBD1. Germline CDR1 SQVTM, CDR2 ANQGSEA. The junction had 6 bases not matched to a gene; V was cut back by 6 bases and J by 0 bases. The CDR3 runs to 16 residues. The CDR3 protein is CSVRDRVYSGANVLTF. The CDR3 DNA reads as TGCAGCGTCCGGGACAGGGTCTACTCTGGGGCCAACGTCCTGACTTTC.

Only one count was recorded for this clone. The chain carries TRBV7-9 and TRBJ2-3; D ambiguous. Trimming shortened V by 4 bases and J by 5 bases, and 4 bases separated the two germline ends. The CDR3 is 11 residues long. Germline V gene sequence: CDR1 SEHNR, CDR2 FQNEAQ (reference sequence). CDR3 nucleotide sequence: TGTGCCAGCAGCTCGTTAGATACGCAGTATTTT. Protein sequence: CASSSLDTQYF.

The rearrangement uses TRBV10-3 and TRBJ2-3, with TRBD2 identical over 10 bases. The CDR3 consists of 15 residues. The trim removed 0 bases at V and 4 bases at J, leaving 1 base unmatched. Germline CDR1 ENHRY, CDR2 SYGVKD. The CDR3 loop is CAISESGTSADTQYF. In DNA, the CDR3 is TGTGCCATCAGTGAGTCCGGGACTAGCGCAGATACGCAGTATTTT.

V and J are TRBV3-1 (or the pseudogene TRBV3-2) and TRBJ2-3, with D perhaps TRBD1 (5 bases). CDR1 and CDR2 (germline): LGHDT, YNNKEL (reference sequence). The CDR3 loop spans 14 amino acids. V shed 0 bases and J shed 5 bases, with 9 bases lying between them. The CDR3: CASSQDSGRDTQYF. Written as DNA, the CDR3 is TGTGCCAGCAGCCAAGATTCAGGGCGAGATACGCAGTATTTT.

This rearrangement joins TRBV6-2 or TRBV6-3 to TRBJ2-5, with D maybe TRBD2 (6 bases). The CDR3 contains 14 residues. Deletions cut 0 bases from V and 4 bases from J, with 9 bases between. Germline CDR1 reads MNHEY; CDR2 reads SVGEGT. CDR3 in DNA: TGTGCCAGCAGTTACTCCCACGGGGGAGAGACCCAGTACTTC. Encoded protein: CASSYSHGGETQYF.

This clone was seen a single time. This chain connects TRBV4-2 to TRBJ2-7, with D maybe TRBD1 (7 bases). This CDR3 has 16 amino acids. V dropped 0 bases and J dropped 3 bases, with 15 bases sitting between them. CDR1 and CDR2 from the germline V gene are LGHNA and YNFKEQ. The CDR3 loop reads CASSQDAGQGDYEQYF. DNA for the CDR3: TGTGCCAGCAGCCAAGATGCGGGGCAGGGGGACTACGAGCAGTACTTC.

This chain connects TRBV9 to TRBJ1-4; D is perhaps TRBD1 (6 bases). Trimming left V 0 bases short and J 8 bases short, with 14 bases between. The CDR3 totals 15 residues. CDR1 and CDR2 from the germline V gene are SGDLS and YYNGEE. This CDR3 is CASSVGTGSGEKLFF. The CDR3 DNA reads TGTGCCAGCAGCGTAGGAACAGGGTCGGGGGAAAAACTGTTTTTT.

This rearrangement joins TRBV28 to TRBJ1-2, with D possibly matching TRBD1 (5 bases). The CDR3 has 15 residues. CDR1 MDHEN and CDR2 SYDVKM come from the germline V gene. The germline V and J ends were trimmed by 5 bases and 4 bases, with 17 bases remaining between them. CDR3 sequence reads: CASSKGTGLGYGYTF. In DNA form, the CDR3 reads TGTGCCAGCAGTAAAGGGACCGGACTAGGCTATGGCTACACCTTC.

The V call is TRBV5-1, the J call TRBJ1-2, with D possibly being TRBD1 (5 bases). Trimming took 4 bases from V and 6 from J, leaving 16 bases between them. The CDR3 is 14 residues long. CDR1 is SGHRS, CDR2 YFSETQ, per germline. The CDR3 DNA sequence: TGCGCCAGCAGCCTTACCGGGACTGAGAATGGCTACACCTTC. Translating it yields CASSLTGTENGYTF. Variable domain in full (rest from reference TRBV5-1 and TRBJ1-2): KAGVTQTPRYLIKTRGQQVTLSCSPISGHRSVSWYQQTPGQGLQFLFEYFSETQRNKGNFPGRFSGRQFSNSRSEMNVSTLELGDSALYLCASSLTGTENGYTFGSGTRLTVV.

The CDR3 bases are TGTGCCAGCCGGGGGAGCACAGATACGCAGTATTTT. Translation: CASRGSTDTQYF. The chain has TRBV25-1 and TRBJ2-3, with TRBD2 as a possible D gene (6 bases). The V end was cut by 8 bases, the J end by 0 bases, with 6 bases between. This CDR3 is 12 amino acids long. Germline CDR1 MGHDK, CDR2 SYGVNS.

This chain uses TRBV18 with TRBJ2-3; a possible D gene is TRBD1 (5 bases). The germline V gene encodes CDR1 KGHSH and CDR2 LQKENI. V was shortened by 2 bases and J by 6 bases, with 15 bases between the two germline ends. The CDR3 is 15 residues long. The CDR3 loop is CASSPGTGLGDTQYF. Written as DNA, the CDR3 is TGTGCCAGCTCACCAGGTACAGGCCTGGGGGATACGCAGTATTTT.

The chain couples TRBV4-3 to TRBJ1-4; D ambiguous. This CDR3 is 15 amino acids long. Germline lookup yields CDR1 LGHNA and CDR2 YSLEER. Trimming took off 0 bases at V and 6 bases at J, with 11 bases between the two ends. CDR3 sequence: CASSQDSGSYEKLFF. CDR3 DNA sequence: TGCGCCAGCAGCCAAGATTCGGGAAGCTATGAAAAACTGTTTTTT.

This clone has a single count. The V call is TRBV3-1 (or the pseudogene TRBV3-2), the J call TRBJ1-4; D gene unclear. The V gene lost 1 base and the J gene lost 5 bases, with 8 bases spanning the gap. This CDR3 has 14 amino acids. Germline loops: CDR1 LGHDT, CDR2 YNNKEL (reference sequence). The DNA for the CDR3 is TGTGCCAGCAGCCAAGGCAGAACGAATGAAAAACTGTTTTTT. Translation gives CASSQGRTNEKLFF.

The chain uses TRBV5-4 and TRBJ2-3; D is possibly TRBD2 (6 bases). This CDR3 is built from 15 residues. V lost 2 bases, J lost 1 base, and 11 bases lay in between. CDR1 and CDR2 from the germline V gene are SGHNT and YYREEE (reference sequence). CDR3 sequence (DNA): TGTGCCAGCAGCTTAGGGACTTTTGGCACAGATACGCAGTATTTT. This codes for CASSLGTFGTDTQYF.

CDR3 sequence (DNA): TGTGCCAGCAGTGAAAAGGGGGAAACACTTAGCAATCAGCCCCAGCATTTT. Translating it yields CASSEKGETLSNQPQHF. The V call is TRBV6-1, the J call TRBJ1-5; weak D call: TRBD1 (6 bases). V shed 2 bases and J shed 0 bases, with 14 bases lying between them. This CDR3 has 17 residues. CDR1 MNHNS and CDR2 SASEGT come from the germline V gene.

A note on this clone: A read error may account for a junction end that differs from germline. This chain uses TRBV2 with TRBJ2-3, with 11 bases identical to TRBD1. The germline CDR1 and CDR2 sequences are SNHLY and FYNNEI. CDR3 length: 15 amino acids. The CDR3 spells CASREGQGAGDTQYF. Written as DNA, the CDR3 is TGTGCCAGCAGAGAAGGACAGGGGGCCGGGGATACGCAGTATTTT.

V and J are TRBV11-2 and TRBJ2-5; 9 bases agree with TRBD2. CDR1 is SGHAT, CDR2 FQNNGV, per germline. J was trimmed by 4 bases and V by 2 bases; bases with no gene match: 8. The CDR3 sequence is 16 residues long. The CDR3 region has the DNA TGTGCCAGCAGCTTATTTATAGCGGGGGACCTAGAGACCCAGTACTTC. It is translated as CASSLFIAGDLETQYF.